This note documents a single TCR beta chain sequence. This specimen belongs to a study of shared clonotypes between healthy human individuals. The protocol was immunoSEQ multiplex PCR, while the TCRdb copy is restricted to in-frame clones and leaves out a portion. The sample shows approximately 1,000,000 clones, around three quarters of them seen only once. Germline V lookup: CDR1 MGHRA, CDR2 YSYEKL. CDR3 size: 14 residues. The junction had 1 base not matched to a gene; V was cut back by 6 bases and J by 0 bases. The chain is built from TRBV4-1 and TRBJ2-2; 7 positions agree with TRBD1. The origin of this receptor is a man aged 18-30 years in good health. Some clones in this sample may be carry-over from other donors' samples. Sequenced: memory CD4+ T cells from PBMCs. Documented subset: CD45RA-negative fraction. The CDR3: CASRQGTNTGELFF. The CDR3 DNA reads TGCGCCAGCAGACAGGGGACGAACACCGGGGAGCTGTTTTTT.